What follows are 26 T cell receptor beta chains derived from one specimen sequenced in a study of blood T cell repertoires in COVID-19. Only in-frame clones appear in the TCRdb table, and some are missing; sequencing was by immunoSEQ multiplex PCR. The sample has 200,000 to 300,000 clones, about 87% seen once; the top ten hold under 4.5%. The sample consisted of peripheral blood. All receptors come from a man between 60 and 70 years old who had recovered from COVID-19.

The chain carries TRBV19 and TRBJ2-7; TRBD1 agrees at 9 bases. J was trimmed by 0 bases and V by 5 bases; bases with no gene match: 8. Germline assignment: CDR1 LNHDA and CDR2 SQIVND (reference sequence). The CDR3 sequence is 16 residues long. The CDR3 loop reads CASSGWGTGSSYEQYF. DNA of the CDR3: TGTGCCAGTAGTGGATGGGGGACAGGGAGCTCCTACGAGCAGTACTTC. Combining the CDR3 with reference TRBV19 and TRBJ2-7 gives the whole variable domain DGGITQSPKYLFRKEGQNVTLSCEQNLNHDAMYWYRQDPGQGLRLIYYSQIVNDFQKGDIAEGYSVSREKKESFPLTVTSAQKNPTAFYLCASSGWGTGSSYEQYFGPGTRLTVT.

This chain links TRBV3-1 (or the pseudogene TRBV3-2) with TRBJ2-3; 10 bases are a match to TRBD2. The CDR3 loop spans 18 amino acids. Germline trimming cut 0 bases from V and 7 bases from J; bases unmatched to any gene: 13. Germline CDR1 LGHDT, CDR2 YNNKEL (reference sequence). The CDR3 bases are TGTGCCAGCAGCCAAGATCTTGGGCTAGCGGGGGTTGATAATACGCAGTATTTT. Its protein is CASSQDLGLAGVDNTQYF.

The chain is built from TRBV7-2 and TRBJ1-2, with D maybe TRBD1 (6 bases). The length of the CDR3 is 14 residues. V was trimmed by 7 bases and J by 4 bases, leaving 16 bases between them. Germline CDR1 and CDR2: SGHTA and FQGNSA. The CDR3: CASTWGGQLYGYTF. CDR3 sequence (DNA): TGTGCCAGCACCTGGGGGGGCCAACTCTATGGCTACACCTTC.

The rearrangement joins TRBV6-6 to TRBJ1-2, with D unresolved. The CDR3 runs to 11 residues. CDR1 and CDR2 from the germline V gene are MNHNY and SVGAGI (reference sequence). Between the trimmed V and J ends, which lost 8 bases and 7 bases, there was a span of 11 bases. The DNA for the CDR3 is TGTGCCAGCGACCCTGGGAGTGGCTACACCTTC. Its protein product is CASDPGSGYTF.

This rearrangement joins TRBV6-4 to TRBJ2-2; possible D gene TRBD2, 5 bases. The germline CDR1 and CDR2 sequences are MRHNA and SNTAGT. Trimming removed 6 bases from V and 3 bases from J, with 11 bases in between. CDR3 length equals 14 residues. CDR3 in amino acids: CASSPSADTGELFF. As DNA, the CDR3 is TGTGCCAGCAGCCCCTCAGCGGACACCGGGGAGCTGTTTTTT.

The gene calls are TRBV2 and TRBJ2-7; tentatively, D is TRBD2 (7 bases). The CDR3 consists of 12 residues. The germline CDR1 and CDR2 sequences are SNHLY and FYNNEI. V lost 9 bases, J lost 6 bases, and 15 bases lay in between. CDR3 amino acids: CARVGGAGEQYF. In DNA, the CDR3 is TGTGCCAGAGTAGGGGGGGCTGGCGAGCAGTACTTC.

This chain connects TRBV29-1 to TRBJ1-3, with 7 bases fitting TRBD1. After removal of 5 bases from V and 7 bases from J, the junction contained 5 bases not matched to a gene. From germline, CDR1 is SQVTM and CDR2 ANQGSEA. The CDR3 runs 12 residues. In DNA form, the CDR3 reads TGCAGCGTTCAGACAGGGCGGAACACCATATATTTT. It is translated as CSVQTGRNTIYF.

This chain uses TRBV5-1 with TRBJ2-3; 8 nucleotides line up with TRBD1. V lost 4 bases to trimming and J lost 0 bases; unmatched junction nucleotides: 7. There are 16 residues in the CDR3. Germline V gene data show CDR1 as SGHRS and CDR2 as YFSETQ. In nucleotides, the CDR3 is TGCGCCAGCAGCCCAGGCGGGACAGGTAGCACAGATACGCAGTATTTT. This translates into CASSPGGTGSTDTQYF.

The chain employs TRBV2 and TRBJ2-1, with TRBD2 matching over 11 bases. The CDR3 loop spans 16 amino acids. Per the germline V gene, CDR1 is SNHLY and CDR2 is FYNNEI. V was clipped by 6 bases and J by 7 bases; unmatched bases: 11. CDR3: CASRELAGGGGNEQFF. CDR3 DNA sequence: TGTGCCAGCAGGGAGCTAGCGGGGGGTGGTGGAAATGAGCAGTTCTTC.

The chain is built from TRBV11-2 and TRBJ1-2; 8 nucleotides align to TRBD1. Looked up from germline, CDR1 is SGHAT and CDR2 is FQNNGV. The trim removed 0 bases at V and 8 bases at J, leaving 2 bases unmatched. There are 13 residues in the CDR3. The CDR3 is CASSLETGEGYTF. Written as DNA, the CDR3 is TGTGCCAGCAGCTTAGAGACAGGGGAAGGCTACACCTTC.

The genes are TRBV11-2 and TRBJ1-4; 8 positions match TRBD1. This CDR3 has 14 residues. Germline assignment: CDR1 SGHAT and CDR2 FQNNGV. V dropped 3 bases and J dropped 7; count of bases not matched to a gene: 4. The CDR3 region has the DNA TGTGCCAGCAGCTTGGGCCAGGGGGCTGAAAAACTGTTTTTT. Protein: CASSLGQGAEKLFF.

The chain links TRBV7-6 to TRBJ2-7; TRBD2 is a possible D gene (6 bases). V shed 5 bases and J shed 6 bases, with 14 bases lying between them. The germline gives CDR1 SGHVS, CDR2 FNYEAQ. The CDR3 is made up of 13 amino acids. The CDR3 loop reads CASSPRDSREQYF. As DNA, the CDR3 is TGTGCCAGCAGCCCCAGGGACTCGCGCGAGCAGTACTTC.

This clone was counted only a few times. The chain carries TRBV27 and TRBJ1-2, with TRBD1 matching over 8 bases. Germline V gives CDR1 MNHEY, CDR2 SMNVEV (reference sequence). This CDR3 spans 13 amino acids. The V and J ends lost 4 bases and 8 bases, in that order; junction bases with no gene match: 6. The CDR3 here is CASSSGQGGGYTF. The CDR3 nucleotides read TGTGCCAGCAGTTCCGGACAGGGCGGAGGCTACACCTTC.

The gene calls are TRBV14 and TRBJ1-1; no firm D call. This CDR3 is 16 amino acids long. Germline V CDR1 and CDR2: SGHDN, FVKESK. V lost 0 bases and J lost 1, with 12 bases in between. The CDR3 DNA sequence: TGTGCCAGCAGCCAAGATCAGCAGGCTACGAACACTGAAGCTTTCTTT. Translated: CASSQDQQATNTEAFF.

The genes are TRBV7-6 and TRBJ2-3; 8 bases map to TRBD2. This CDR3 has 16 residues. Unmatched junction bases numbered 3, after V lost 1 base and J lost 0 bases. Looked up from germline, CDR1 is SGHVS and CDR2 is FNYEAQ. The CDR3, as DNA: TGTGCCAGCAGCTTAGAAACTAGCGGTAGCACAGATACGCAGTATTTT. Amino acids: CASSLETSGSTDTQYF.

The chain carries TRBV5-1 and TRBJ2-7; no clear D. The CDR3 consists of 13 residues. In germline, CDR1 is SGHRS, CDR2 YFSETQ. V lost 5 bases to trimming and J lost 3 bases, with 12 bases between them. In nucleotides, the CDR3 is TGCGCCAGCAGTTCCCAATGGCTCTACGAGCAGTACTTC. This gives the protein CASSSQWLYEQYF.

The chain recombines TRBV27 with TRBJ1-6; 10 positions match TRBD1. This CDR3 is 18 amino acids long. Germline assignment: CDR1 MNHEY and CDR2 SMNVEV (reference sequence). V shed 0 bases, J shed 1 base, and the junction held 3 bases outside the gene matches. CDR3 loop: CASSLSGTGVSYNSPLHF. The CDR3 bases are TGTGCCAGCAGTTTATCCGGGACAGGGGTTTCCTATAATTCACCCCTCCACTTT.

The chain is built from TRBV11-2 and TRBJ2-7, with unresolved D. The CDR3 has 16 residues. Germline V gives CDR1 SGHAT, CDR2 FQNNGV. Trimming took 0 bases from V and 2 from J, leaving 14 bases between them. CDR3 in amino acids: CASSLDQASTAYEQYF. The DNA for the CDR3 is TGTGCCAGCAGCTTAGATCAGGCATCCACGGCCTACGAGCAGTACTTC.

This rearrangement joins TRBV2 to TRBJ2-1, with 12 bases identical to TRBD2. The length of the CDR3 is 14 residues. Germline CDR1 and CDR2: SNHLY and FYNNEI. The V and J ends lost 7 bases and 9 bases, in that order; junction bases with no gene match: 7. CDR3 protein: CASILTSGGTEQFF. DNA for the CDR3: TGTGCCAGCATCCTGACTAGCGGGGGCACTGAGCAGTTCTTC.

This chain links TRBV19 with TRBJ1-5, with TRBD1 as a possible D gene (6 bases). Germline assignment: CDR1 LNHDA and CDR2 SQIVND (reference sequence). V dropped 7 bases and J dropped 0 bases, with 16 bases sitting between them. This CDR3 has 16 residues. The CDR3 DNA follows: TGTGCCAGTAAAACAGGGTTGTATTATAGCAATCAGCCCCAGCATTTT. Translating it yields CASKTGLYYSNQPQHF.

Here the CDR3 DNA reads TGTGCCAGCACCACTTCTGCCAGGTCGAACACCGGGGAGCTGTTTTTT. Its protein is CASTTSARSNTGELFF. The chain links TRBV5-4 to TRBJ2-2; D is unresolved. V lost 6 bases, J lost 0 bases, and 15 bases lay in between. Germline assignment: CDR1 SGHNT and CDR2 YYREEE (reference sequence). This CDR3 region has 16 residues. Filled out from reference TRBV5-4 and TRBJ2-2, the complete variable domain reads ETGVTQSPTHLIKTRGQQVTLRCSSQSGHNTVSWYQQALGQGPQFIFQYYREEENGRGNFPPRFSGLQFPNYSSELNVNALELDDSALYLCASTTSARSNTGELFFGEGSRLTVL.

This CDR3 is CASSPPHGGGTDTQYF. DNA for the CDR3: TGTGCCAGCTCACCACCCCACGGGGGGGGCACAGATACGCAGTATTTT. The V and J genes are TRBV18 and TRBJ2-3; the match to TRBD2 covers 8 bases. The V and J ends lost 0 bases and 1 base, in that order; junction bases with no gene match: 3. This CDR3 is 16 amino acids long. Germline CDR1 KGHSH, CDR2 LQKENI.

A few counts support this clone. The CDR3 does not close with the conserved phenylalanine or tryptophan, likely indicating a read error. No DNA is shown, since the ends of the CDR3 on it are uncertain; the CDR3 is the one TCRdb lists. The V call is TRBV9, the J call TRBJ2-7; the table's D call, TRBD2, has no DNA check behind it. The CDR3 is 9 amino acids in total, end residues counted. Looked up from germline, CDR1 is SGDLS and CDR2 is YYNGEE. CDR3 loop: CASSAYADL.

The gene calls are TRBV6-5 and TRBJ1-1; no clear D. The germline V gene encodes CDR1 MNHEY and CDR2 SVGAGI. CDR3 length: 15 amino acids. V dropped 5 bases and J dropped 4 bases, with 17 bases sitting between them. The CDR3 loop is CASSLGRRVTTEAFF. CDR3 bases: TGTGCCAGCAGTCTCGGACGGAGGGTAACCACTGAAGCTTTCTTT.

The rearrangement links TRBV6-5 to TRBJ2-7; D might be TRBD1 (5 bases). Germline lookup yields CDR1 MNHEY and CDR2 SVGAGI. Trimming took off 7 bases at V and 2 bases at J, with 12 bases between the two ends. The CDR3 totals 13 residues. CDR3 loop: CASTRTSAYEQYF. The CDR3 DNA reads TGTGCCAGCACCCGGACAAGCGCCTACGAGCAGTACTTC.

Only a few counts were recorded for this clone. This chain connects TRBV18 to TRBJ2-7, with 12 positions matching TRBD1. There are 14 residues in the CDR3. Germline CDR1 and CDR2: KGHSH and LQKENI. Trimming cost V 6 bases and J 7 bases; bases outside gene matches: 7. CDR3 in DNA: TGTGCCAGCTCTCCGGGACAGGGGGCTAAAGAGCAGTACTTC. As protein: CASSPGQGAKEQYF.